A single sample is the source of the 25 T cell receptor beta chains below, sequenced in a study of cytotoxic CD8 clonotypes in ibrutinib-treated CLL (dated by TCRdb to the early 2020s). The time point tag for this specimen amounts to: approximately 25 months on ibrutinib. To prepare the library, the immunoSEQ multiplex PCR assay was applied. The table comes from immuneACCESS by way of TCRdb, which keeps in-frame sequences with V and J called. Part of the clones is missing from these tables; in studies checked, under half for an unresolved V gene and the rest for unknown reasons. The sample table contains approximately 45,000 clones; only one count was recorded for about 65% of them. The ten largest clones add up to about 22% of the sample. Source: PBMCs, taken after 24 months of ibrutinib treatment. All receptors derive from a human donor with chronic lymphocytic leukemia.

V gene TRBV16 combines with J gene TRBJ1-3; maybe TRBD1 (6 bases). Germline CDR1 and CDR2: KGHSY and FQNENV. The V gene lost 3 bases and the J gene lost 0 bases, with 15 bases spanning the gap. The CDR3 sequence is 17 residues long. For the CDR3, the DNA is TGTGCCAGCAGCCATTGGGACAATCCCAGCTCTGGAAACACCATATATTTT. Residues: CASSHWDNPSSGNTIYF.

J is TRBJ2-7 and V is TRBV18, with TRBD1 matching 8 bases. This CDR3 is 15 amino acids long. In germline, CDR1 is KGHSH, CDR2 LQKENI. The V segment lost 4 bases and the J segment 1 base; nucleotides outside the gene matches: 6. The CDR3 loop is CASSLRDRSSYEQYF. For the CDR3, the DNA is TGTGCCAGCTCACTCCGGGACAGGAGTTCCTACGAGCAGTACTTC.

For the CDR3, the DNA is TGTGCCAGCAGCCACACCCGGGGGAGGGATGGGACTGAAGCTTTCTTT. Translating gives CASSHTRGRDGTEAFF. The V gene is TRBV7-9, the J gene TRBJ1-1; D possibly corresponds to TRBD1 (5 bases). Germline V CDR1 and CDR2: SEHNR, FQNEAQ (reference sequence). Trimming cost V 5 bases and J 5 bases, with 21 bases left between them. The CDR3 contains 16 residues.

V gene TRBV27 combines with J gene TRBJ1-5; D is ambiguous. This CDR3 region has 14 residues. V lost 2 bases to trimming and J lost 7 bases, with 12 bases between them. CDR1 is MNHEY and CDR2 is SMNVEV in the germline V gene (reference sequence). CDR3 region: CASSLARIGQPQHF. DNA of the CDR3: TGTGCCAGCAGTTTAGCACGGATAGGGCAGCCCCAGCATTTT.

A word on this clone: The junction differs from germline at one of its ends, possibly a read error. The chain is built from TRBV2 and TRBJ2-1; 8 positions agree with TRBD2. This CDR3 has 12 amino acids. The germline gives CDR1 SNHLY, CDR2 FYNNEI. This chain's CDR3 is CASSRLPGLDIF. CDR3 coding DNA: TGTGCCAGCTCCCGACTTCCGGGACTAGATATCTTC.

CDR3 protein: CSVAGQRYGNTIYF. Here the CDR3 DNA reads TGCAGCGTTGCGGGACAACGGTATGGAAACACCATATATTTT. This sequence joins TRBV29-1 and TRBJ1-3, with D perhaps TRBD1 (6 bases). The CDR3 covers 14 residues. V shed 4 bases and J shed 3 bases, with 13 bases lying between them. Germline-derived CDR1 and CDR2 are SQVTM and ANQGSEA.

The chain recombines TRBV10-3 with TRBJ2-1; D tentatively reads TRBD1 or TRBD2 (5 bases each). V lost 6 bases, J lost 0 bases, and 15 bases lay in between. Looked up from germline, CDR1 is ENHRY and CDR2 is SYGVKD. CDR3 length: 16 amino acids. This chain's CDR3 is CAISRQLGVSYNEQFF. DNA of the CDR3: TGTGCCATCAGCCGCCAATTGGGGGTCTCCTACAATGAGCAGTTCTTC.

This clone occurred once. The CDR3 DNA reads as TGCGCCAGCAGCCTGCTCGGGACAGGGAGCTCCTACGAGCAGTACTTC. Translation gives CASSLLGTGSSYEQYF. This chain uses TRBV4-1 with TRBJ2-7; 9 bases agree with TRBD1. CDR1 and CDR2 (germline): MGHRA, YSYEKL. The CDR3 is 16 residues long. V shed 4 bases, J shed 0 bases, and the junction held 7 bases outside the gene matches.

The chain carries TRBV6-1 and TRBJ2-1; D is uncertain. Trimming pared 6 bases from V and 0 bases from J, leaving 9 bases between. The CDR3 has 14 amino acids. CDR1 is MNHNS and CDR2 is SASEGT in the germline V gene. The CDR3 sequence: CASRELSSYNEQFF. The CDR3 nucleotides read TGTGCCAGCAGGGAGCTTAGCTCCTACAATGAGCAGTTCTTC.

This clone has more than one count but fewer than ten. The junction differs from germline at one of its ends, possibly a read error. This chain's CDR3 is CASREGTGVSLGTEAFF. CDR3 in DNA: TGTGCCAGCAGGGAAGGGACAGGGGTGTCTCTGGGCACTGAAGCTTTCTTT. The rearrangement uses TRBV2 and TRBJ1-1, with 10 bases lining up with TRBD1. Germline CDR1 is SNHLY and CDR2 is FYNNEI. CDR3 length: 17 amino acids.

The CDR3 protein is CASSSNLGGITGYTF. The CDR3 DNA is TGTGCCAGCAGCTCTAACCTTGGGGGGATCACGGGCTACACCTTC. The chain employs TRBV7-2 and TRBJ1-2; possible D gene TRBD1, 5 bases. V lost 4 bases, J lost 8 bases, and 20 bases lay in between. The CDR3 contains 15 residues. The germline V gene encodes CDR1 SGHTA and CDR2 FQGNSA.

The chain recombines TRBV5-6 with TRBJ1-1; D remains ambiguous. The V end lost 1 base, the J end lost 0 bases, and 4 bases lay between the germline ends. CDR1 SGHDT and CDR2 YYEEEE come from the germline V gene. There are 13 residues in the CDR3. The CDR3 protein is CASSLSVNTEAFF. CDR3 bases: TGTGCCAGCAGCTTGTCTGTGAACACTGAAGCTTTCTTT.

This clone was counted only a few times. The chain couples TRBV30 to TRBJ2-7; 7 bases align to TRBD2. Per the germline V gene, CDR1 is GTSNPN and CDR2 is SVGIG (reference sequence). Trimming took 2 bases from V and 3 from J; bases not matched to a gene: 16. The CDR3 has 17 amino acids. CDR3 sequence reads: CAWSPLGGRRGIYEQYF. In DNA form, the CDR3 reads TGTGCCTGGAGTCCCCTGGGGGGGAGGAGAGGTATCTACGAGCAGTACTTC.

V is TRBV2 and J is TRBJ2-3, with 14 bases fitting TRBD2. CDR1 is SNHLY, CDR2 FYNNEI, per germline. The CDR3 loop spans 16 amino acids. V lost 5 bases, J lost 4 bases, and 5 bases stayed unmatched. CDR3 DNA sequence: TGTGCCAGCAGTTTAGGACTAGCGGGGGGATCAGATACGCAGTATTTT. It translates to CASSLGLAGGSDTQYF.

Note on this clone: The same CDR3 also results from other DNA sequences found in this sample. This chain joins TRBV6-4 and TRBJ1-5; D not resolved. The CDR3 spans 13 residues. Trimming removed 2 bases from V and 3 bases from J, with 5 bases in between. CDR1 and CDR2 from the germline V gene are MRHNA and SNTAGT. The CDR3 reads CASSDNPNQPQHF. CDR3 bases: TGTGCCAGCAGTGACAACCCCAATCAGCCCCAGCATTTT.

This clone appeared a single time. The genes are TRBV7-2 and TRBJ2-7; D not certain. Trimming removed 5 bases from V and 3 bases from J, with 14 bases in between. Per germline, CDR1 SGHTA and CDR2 FQGNSA. The CDR3 is 14 residues long. CDR3 nucleotide sequence: TGTGCCAGCAGCACCTCATATCCCAACTACGAGCAGTACTTC. Translating gives CASSTSYPNYEQYF.

This sequence joins TRBV28 and TRBJ1-2, with D possibly TRBD1 on 6 matching bases. Germline assignment: CDR1 MDHEN and CDR2 SYDVKM. The CDR3 contains 14 residues. V shed 1 base and J shed 2 bases, with 8 bases lying between them. The CDR3, as DNA: TGTGCCAGCAGTTTATACAGGGTAAACTATGGCTACACCTTC. This codes for CASSLYRVNYGYTF.

V usage is TRBV6-1 and J usage is TRBJ1-2; D gene unclear. Trimming took 3 bases from V and 3 from J, leaving 5 bases between them. The CDR3 loop spans 12 amino acids. Germline V gives CDR1 MNHNS, CDR2 SASEGT. The CDR3 loop reads CASSETDYGYTF. The CDR3 DNA is TGTGCCAGCAGTGAGACGGACTATGGCTACACCTTC.

The chain uses TRBV2 and TRBJ1-5; TRBD1 matches at 7 bases. CDR1 and CDR2 from the germline V gene are SNHLY and FYNNEI. This CDR3 is built from 14 residues. J gave up 5 bases and V 6 bases, and 7 bases lay outside the gene matches. CDR3 loop: CASRGDSEYQPQHF. DNA of the CDR3: TGTGCCAGCAGGGGGGACAGCGAATATCAGCCCCAGCATTTT. Filled out from reference TRBV2 and TRBJ1-5, the complete variable domain reads EPEVTQTPSHQVTQMGQEVILRCVPISNHLYFYWYRQILGQKVEFLVSFYNNEISEKSEIFDDQFSVERPDGSNFTLKIRSTKLEDSAMYFCASRGDSEYQPQHFGDGTRLSIL.

The genes are TRBV5-4 and TRBJ2-3, with 8 bases fitting TRBD2. The CDR3 has 18 amino acids. The germline CDR1 and CDR2 sequences are SGHNT and YYREEE (reference sequence). Losses at the gene ends were 0 bases for V and 0 bases for J; bases not matched to a gene: 9. The CDR3 region is CASSLGNRGLGSTDTQYF. The CDR3 DNA sequence: TGTGCCAGCAGCTTGGGAAATAGGGGACTAGGGAGCACAGATACGCAGTATTTT.

The chain employs TRBV2 and TRBJ1-1; TRBD1 agrees at 12 bases. The CDR3 covers 16 residues. The V segment lost 6 bases and the J segment 5 bases; nucleotides outside the gene matches: 10. The germline V gene encodes CDR1 SNHLY and CDR2 FYNNEI. The CDR3 loop reads CASRAGTGGEGTEAFF. CDR3 nucleotide sequence: TGTGCCAGCAGGGCCGGGACAGGGGGCGAGGGAACTGAAGCTTTCTTT.

This clone was picked up one time. The chain joins TRBV21-1 to TRBJ1-2. TRBV21-1 is shown as a pseudogene. The CDR3 length is 11 residues. The CDR3 is CASSVRSGYTF. In DNA, the CDR3 is TGTGCCAGCAGCGTACGATCTGGCTACACCTTC.

The chain couples TRBV6-1 to TRBJ2-3; D uncertain. The CDR3 contains 14 residues. V was cut by 6 bases and J by 0 bases, with 10 bases left in between. Germline CDR1 MNHNS, CDR2 SASEGT. In nucleotides, the CDR3 is TGTGCCAGCAGCCCGGGCTCTAGCACAGATACGCAGTATTTT. It yields the protein CASSPGSSTDTQYF.

The V gene is TRBV2, the J gene TRBJ2-3, with no clear D. This CDR3 spans 12 amino acids. Trimming stripped 4 bases from V and 14 bases from J, with 16 bases between. Per germline, CDR1 SNHLY and CDR2 FYNNEI. The DNA for the CDR3 is TGTGCCAGCAGTGCTACTGACCCTAAGGGGTATTTT. Translation gives CASSATDPKGYF.

The chain links TRBV6-5 to TRBJ1-2; D possibly corresponds to TRBD1 (6 bases). Germline CDR1 reads MNHEY; CDR2 reads SVGAGI. The V gene lost 5 bases and the J gene lost 6 bases, with 16 bases spanning the gap. There are 14 residues in the CDR3. The CDR3 coding sequence is TGTGCCAGCAGTAAAACTACAGGGACCCATGGCTACACCTTC. The encoded protein is CASSKTTGTHGYTF.